Listed below are T cell receptor beta chains from one sample, sequenced in a study of control samples from healthy donors and cancer patients. Repertoires were generated with immunoSEQ multiplex PCR, while TCRdb's copy carries only in-frame clones and drops some. The profile shows over 120,000 clones, roughly 94% of them singletons. The sequencing sample was made of PBMCs. The receptors stem from a man aged 55 to 70 with colorectal cancer. The CDR3 runs from the conserved cysteine through the conserved F or W. D genes are given only for firm matches. Expanded clones are given a class, and other clones once, few, many or no size at all.

J gene: TRBJ2-5
D gene: TRBD2
V gene: TRBV5-1
CDR3 length: 14
clone size: NA
CDR3 DNA: TGCGCCAGCCGCGTGGCCGGCGGGGGGGAGACCCAGTACTTC
CDR3 protein: CASRVAGGGETQYF

J gene: TRBJ1-4
D gene: NA
V gene: TRBV6-6
CDR3 length: 15
clone size: once
CDR3 DNA: TGTGCCAGCAGTTACTCAGGGGCAACTAATGAAAAACTGTTTTTT
CDR3 protein: CASSYSGATNEKLFF

J gene: TRBJ1-2
D gene: NA
V gene: TRBV9
CDR3 length: 16
clone size: few
CDR3 DNA: TGTGCCAGCAGCGCATCAAATGGGGGGGTAGAGTTTGGCTACACCTTC
CDR3 protein: CASSASNGGVEFGYTF

J gene: TRBJ2-6
D gene: TRBD2
V gene: TRBV2
CDR3 length: 18
clone size: NA
CDR3 DNA: TGTGCCCGCAGGCGGTCTAGCGGGGGGGAAGCTGGGGCCAACGTCCTGACTTTC
CDR3 protein: CARRRSSGGEAGANVLTF

J gene: TRBJ2-1
D gene: NA
V gene: TRBV24-1
CDR3 length: 13
clone size: NA
CDR3 DNA: TGTGCCACCAGTGATTTACGCCTTAATGAGCAGTTCTTC
CDR3 protein: CATSDLRLNEQFF

J gene: TRBJ1-1
D gene: NA
V gene: TRBV29-1
CDR3 length: 13
clone size: NA
CDR3 DNA: TGCAGCGCCGTGAAAGGGATGAACACTGAAGCTTTCTTT
CDR3 protein: CSAVKGMNTEAFF

J gene: TRBJ2-1
D gene: TRBD2
V gene: TRBV5-4
CDR3 length: 16
clone size: NA
CDR3 DNA: TGTGCCAGCAGCCGACAAAGCGGGGGTGCCTACAATGAGCAGTTCTTC
CDR3 protein: CASSRQSGGAYNEQFF

J gene: TRBJ2-1
D gene: TRBD2
V gene: TRBV19
CDR3 length: 13
clone size: NA
CDR3 DNA: TGTGCCAGTAGTATAGAGAGCGGGGATGAGCAGTTCTTC
CDR3 protein: CASSIESGDEQFF

J gene: TRBJ2-7
D gene: NA
V gene: TRBV5-1
CDR3 length: 13
clone size: NA
CDR3 DNA: TGCGCCAGCAGCTTGTGGGCAGAAGACGAGCAGTACTTC
CDR3 protein: CASSLWAEDEQYF

J gene: TRBJ2-1
D gene: NA
V gene: TRBV19
CDR3 length: 15
clone size: NA
CDR3 DNA: TGTGCCAGTAGTATAACTTCTTTGGGCTCCGGTGAGCAGTTCTTC
CDR3 protein: CASSITSLGSGEQFF

J gene: TRBJ1-3
D gene: TRBD1
V gene: TRBV27
CDR3 length: 14
clone size: NA
CDR3 DNA: TGTGCCAGCAGTCGACAGGGAGTTCGAAACACCATATATTTT
CDR3 protein: CASSRQGVRNTIYF

J gene: TRBJ2-1
D gene: TRBD2
V gene: TRBV6-2/TRBV6-3
CDR3 length: 15
clone size: NA
CDR3 DNA: TGTGCCAGCAGTTACGGCGGGGGAAACTACAATGAGCAGTTCTTC
CDR3 protein: CASSYGGGNYNEQFF

J gene: TRBJ2-7
D gene: NA
V gene: TRBV4-3
CDR3 length: 14
clone size: NA
CDR3 DNA: TGCGCCAGCAGCCAAGTGTCGGGGAACTACGAGCAGTACTTC
CDR3 protein: CASSQVSGNYEQYF

J gene: TRBJ1-2
D gene: TRBD1
V gene: TRBV10-2
CDR3 length: 14
clone size: NA
CDR3 DNA: TGCGCCAGCCTCCGGGACAGGGGTAACTATGGCTACACCTTC
CDR3 protein: CASLRDRGNYGYTF

J gene: TRBJ2-3
D gene: TRBD2
V gene: TRBV10-1
CDR3 length: 15
clone size: NA
CDR3 DNA: TGCGCCAGCGGGACTAGCGGGGGGGCAATAGATACGCAGTATTTT
CDR3 protein: CASGTSGGAIDTQYF

J gene: TRBJ2-2
D gene: NA
V gene: TRBV28
CDR3 length: 15
clone size: once
CDR3 DNA: TGTGCCAGCAGTGAGGTTTCTGGTCCTAGAGGGGAGCTGTTTTTT
CDR3 protein: CASSEVSGPRGELFF

J gene: TRBJ2-7
D gene: TRBD1
V gene: TRBV7-9
CDR3 length: 14
clone size: NA
CDR3 DNA: TGTGCCAGCAGCTTGGGGACAGGGTCCTACGAGCAGTACTTC
CDR3 protein: CASSLGTGSYEQYF

J gene: TRBJ1-1
D gene: NA
V gene: TRBV29-1
CDR3 length: 13
clone size: NA
CDR3 DNA: TGCAGCGTTCCGGGGACAACGAACACTGAAGCTTTCTTT
CDR3 protein: CSVPGTTNTEAFF

J gene: TRBJ1-1
D gene: NA
V gene: TRBV5-5
CDR3 length: 14
clone size: NA
CDR3 DNA: TGTGCCAGCAGCCTGGGACCTCCATCCACTGAAGCTTTCTTT
CDR3 protein: CASSLGPPSTEAFF

J gene: TRBJ1-6
D gene: NA
V gene: TRBV9
CDR3 length: 13
clone size: NA
CDR3 DNA: TGTGCCAGCAGTCCGACCCGTCGGTCACCCCTCCACTTT
CDR3 protein: CASSPTRRSPLHF

J gene: TRBJ2-7
D gene: TRBD1
V gene: TRBV12-3/TRBV12-4
CDR3 length: 13
clone size: NA
CDR3 DNA: TGTGCCAGCAGAAGGACAGGGACCTACGAGCAGTACTTC
CDR3 protein: CASRRTGTYEQYF

J gene: TRBJ1-4
D gene: NA
V gene: TRBV28
CDR3 length: 15
clone size: NA
CDR3 DNA: TGTGCCAGCAGTTTATTCGGAGCCACTAATGAAAAACTGTTTTTT
CDR3 protein: CASSLFGATNEKLFF

J gene: TRBJ2-7
D gene: TRBD2
V gene: TRBV4-3
CDR3 length: 15
clone size: NA
CDR3 DNA: TGCGCCAGCAGCCAAGAAGGAGCTAGCGGGGCGAAGCAGTACTTC
CDR3 protein: CASSQEGASGAKQYF

J gene: TRBJ2-5
D gene: NA
V gene: TRBV5-1
CDR3 length: 15
clone size: NA
CDR3 DNA: TGCGCCAGCAGCTTGAGCGGACAGCTGCAAGAGACCCAGTACTTC
CDR3 protein: CASSLSGQLQETQYF

J gene: TRBJ1-2
D gene: NA
V gene: TRBV25-1
CDR3 length: 11
clone size: few
CDR3 DNA: TGTGCCAGCAGTGTTTACTATGGCTACACCTTC
CDR3 protein: CASSVYYGYTF

J gene: TRBJ2-1
D gene: TRBD1
V gene: TRBV2
CDR3 length: 15
clone size: NA
CDR3 DNA: TGTGCCAGCAGTAGGACAGGGGGATCCCCCAATGAGCAGTTCTTC
CDR3 protein: CASSRTGGSPNEQFF

J gene: TRBJ1-3
D gene: TRBD1
V gene: TRBV9
CDR3 length: 16
clone size: once
CDR3 DNA: TGTGCCAGCAGCGTATGGGACAGGGGTTTTGGAAACACCATATATTTT
CDR3 protein: CASSVWDRGFGNTIYF

J gene: TRBJ1-3
D gene: TRBD1
V gene: TRBV19
CDR3 length: 14
clone size: NA
CDR3 DNA: TGTGCCAGTAGTGTGGTACAGGGGGGAAACACCATATATTTT
CDR3 protein: CASSVVQGGNTIYF

J gene: TRBJ1-4
D gene: NA
V gene: TRBV5-8
CDR3 length: 12
clone size: NA
CDR3 DNA: TGTGCCAGCAGCTTGGGATATGAAAAACTGTTTTTT
CDR3 protein: CASSLGYEKLFF

J gene: TRBJ2-5
D gene: TRBD1
V gene: TRBV6-2/TRBV6-3
CDR3 length: 15
clone size: once
CDR3 DNA: TGTGCCAGCAGTTACAGGGGCAGGGGGATGGAGACCCAGTACTTC
CDR3 protein: CASSYRGRGMETQYF

J gene: TRBJ1-2
D gene: TRBD1
V gene: TRBV27
CDR3 length: 14
clone size: NA
CDR3 DNA: TGTGCCAGCAGTTTGCGGACAGGGTGGAATGGCTACACCTTC
CDR3 protein: CASSLRTGWNGYTF

J gene: TRBJ1-5
D gene: NA
V gene: TRBV6-5
CDR3 length: 14
clone size: NA
CDR3 DNA: TGTGCCAGCAGTCCCCGACAGGACAATCAGCCCCAGCATTTT
CDR3 protein: CASSPRQDNQPQHF

J gene: TRBJ2-7
D gene: NA
V gene: TRBV25-1
CDR3 length: 16
clone size: NA
CDR3 DNA: TGTGCCAGCAGTGATCCAGGGGCTAGGAGCTCCTACGAGCAGTACTTC
CDR3 protein: CASSDPGARSSYEQYF

J gene: TRBJ1-2
D gene: NA
V gene: TRBV27
CDR3 length: 14
clone size: NA
CDR3 DNA: TGTGCCAGCAGGGGCTCCGGAGAGGGGGTGGGCTACACCTTC
CDR3 protein: CASRGSGEGVGYTF

J gene: TRBJ1-2
D gene: NA
V gene: TRBV10-3
CDR3 length: 14
clone size: NA
CDR3 DNA: TGTGCCATCAGCCCCGGGCCTGGAAGCTATGGCTACACCTTC
CDR3 protein: CAISPGPGSYGYTF

J gene: TRBJ1-3
D gene: TRBD1
V gene: TRBV28
CDR3 length: 16
clone size: NA
CDR3 DNA: TGTGCCAGCAGTTTCGGGACAGGACCTCCTGGAAACACCATATATTTT
CDR3 protein: CASSFGTGPPGNTIYF

J gene: TRBJ2-1
D gene: NA
V gene: TRBV18
CDR3 length: 13
clone size: once
CDR3 DNA: TGTGCCAGCTCACCACCTCCGGAGAATGAGCAGTTCTTC
CDR3 protein: CASSPPPENEQFF

J gene: TRBJ2-7
D gene: NA
V gene: TRBV5-4
CDR3 length: 14
clone size: NA
CDR3 DNA: TGTGCCAGCAGCTTGGCCGGGACGGGAGTAGGGCAGTACTTC
CDR3 protein: CASSLAGTGVGQYF

J gene: TRBJ2-5
D gene: TRBD2
V gene: TRBV10-3
CDR3 length: 13
clone size: NA
CDR3 DNA: TGTGCCATCAGTGCCGGGAGGCAAGAGACCCAGTACTTC
CDR3 protein: CAISAGRQETQYF

J gene: TRBJ2-1
D gene: NA
V gene: TRBV12-3/TRBV12-4
CDR3 length: 12
clone size: NA
CDR3 DNA: TGTGCCAGCAGCCCCCGTTACAATGAGCAGTTCTTC
CDR3 protein: CASSPRYNEQFF

J gene: TRBJ2-1
D gene: TRBD1
V gene: TRBV5-6
CDR3 length: 15
clone size: NA
CDR3 DNA: TGTGCCAGCAGCGTCCTGGGACAGGGGGGAAATGAGCAGTTCTTC
CDR3 protein: CASSVLGQGGNEQFF

J gene: TRBJ1-5
D gene: NA
V gene: TRBV7-8
CDR3 length: 14
clone size: NA
CDR3 DNA: TGTGCCAGCAGCTTAGCGGAGGGGTATCAGCCCCAGCATTTT
CDR3 protein: CASSLAEGYQPQHF

J gene: TRBJ2-5
D gene: NA
V gene: TRBV5-1
CDR3 length: 15
clone size: NA
CDR3 DNA: TGCGCCAGCAGCTTGTTGGTGGCCAACCAAGAGACCCAGTACTTC
CDR3 protein: CASSLLVANQETQYF

J gene: TRBJ2-5
D gene: TRBD1
V gene: TRBV6-5
CDR3 length: 13
clone size: NA
CDR3 DNA: TGTGCCAGCAGAGACAGGGGGCTAGGGACCCAGTACTTC
CDR3 protein: CASRDRGLGTQYF

J gene: TRBJ1-5
D gene: NA
V gene: TRBV18
CDR3 length: 12
clone size: NA
CDR3 DNA: TGTGCCAGCTCACCTGGAGATCAGCCCCAGCATTTT
CDR3 protein: CASSPGDQPQHF

J gene: TRBJ2-3
D gene: NA
V gene: TRBV4-1
CDR3 length: 15
clone size: NA
CDR3 DNA: TGCGCCAGCAGCCCCACTGGTCCTAGCACAGATACGCAGTATTTT
CDR3 protein: CASSPTGPSTDTQYF

J gene: TRBJ1-1
D gene: TRBD1
V gene: TRBV6-5
CDR3 length: 15
clone size: NA
CDR3 DNA: TGTGCCAGCAGACGAGATCCCAGGGGGGGCACTGAAGCTTTCTTT
CDR3 protein: CASRRDPRGGTEAFF

J gene: TRBJ2-7
D gene: TRBD1
V gene: TRBV19
CDR3 length: 13
clone size: NA
CDR3 DNA: TGTGCCAGTAGTATAGGACAGGGCTACGAGCAGTACTTC
CDR3 protein: CASSIGQGYEQYF

J gene: TRBJ2-2
D gene: NA
V gene: TRBV5-6
CDR3 length: 17
clone size: once
CDR3 DNA: TGTGCCAGCAGCGACCGTCGGCGGCAGGCGAACACCGGGGAGCTGTTTTTT
CDR3 protein: CASSDRRRQANTGELFF

J gene: TRBJ1-1
D gene: TRBD1
V gene: TRBV24-1
CDR3 length: 14
clone size: NA
CDR3 DNA: TGTGCCACCAGTTCCGGGACAGGGTTTAGTCCAGCTTTCTTT
CDR3 protein: CATSSGTGFSPAFF

J gene: TRBJ2-3
D gene: TRBD2
V gene: TRBV19
CDR3 length: 14
clone size: NA
CDR3 DNA: TGTGCCAGTAGTACAAGGACTAGCGAGTATACGCAGTATTTT
CDR3 protein: CASSTRTSEYTQYF

J gene: TRBJ1-4
D gene: TRBD1
V gene: TRBV19
CDR3 length: 15
clone size: NA
CDR3 DNA: TGTGCCAGTAGTCCCACGGACAGGTTGAATGAAAAACTGTTTTTT
CDR3 protein: CASSPTDRLNEKLFF

J gene: TRBJ2-3
D gene: NA
V gene: TRBV25-1
CDR3 length: 12
clone size: NA
CDR3 DNA: TGTGCCAGCAGTGTCCCTGGGGATACGCAGTATTTT
CDR3 protein: CASSVPGDTQYF

J gene: TRBJ1-5
D gene: NA
V gene: TRBV5-1
CDR3 length: 15
clone size: NA
CDR3 DNA: TGCGCCAGCAGCTTGGATGGGGGGCGGGAACAGCCCCAGCATTTT
CDR3 protein: CASSLDGGREQPQHF